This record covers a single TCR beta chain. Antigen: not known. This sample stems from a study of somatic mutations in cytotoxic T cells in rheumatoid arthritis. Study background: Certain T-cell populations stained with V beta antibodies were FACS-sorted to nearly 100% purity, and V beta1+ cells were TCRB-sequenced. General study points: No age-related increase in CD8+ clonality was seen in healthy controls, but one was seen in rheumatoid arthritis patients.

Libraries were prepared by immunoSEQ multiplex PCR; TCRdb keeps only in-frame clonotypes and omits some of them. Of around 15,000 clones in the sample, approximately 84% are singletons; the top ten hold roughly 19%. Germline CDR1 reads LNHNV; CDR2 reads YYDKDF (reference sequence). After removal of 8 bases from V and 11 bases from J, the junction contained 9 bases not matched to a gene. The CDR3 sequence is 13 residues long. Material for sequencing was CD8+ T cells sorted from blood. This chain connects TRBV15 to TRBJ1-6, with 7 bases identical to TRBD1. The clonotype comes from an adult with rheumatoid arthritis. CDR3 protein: CATGDSPSTPLHF. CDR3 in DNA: TGTGCCACCGGGGACAGCCCGTCGACACCCCTCCACTTT.